The 21 T cell receptor beta chains below were found in one sample sequenced in a study of blood T cell repertoires in COVID-19. Here immunoSEQ multiplex PCR was the method, and the copy in TCRdb shows in-frame clones only, minus some. Here the sample spans more than 350,000 clones, 87% being singletons. Sequenced sample: PBMCs or T cells enriched from blood (not recorded which). The receptor source for this set is a woman aged 45-59 years who had recovered from COVID-19.

The chain combines TRBV27 with TRBJ2-7; tentatively, D is TRBD2 (5 bases). V lost 5 bases and J lost 3, with 20 bases in between. The CDR3 is 16 residues long. The germline gives CDR1 MNHEY, CDR2 SMNVEV (reference sequence). The CDR3: CASSPILGRAGYEQYF. CDR3 sequence (DNA): TGTGCCAGCAGTCCCATCCTCGGACGGGCGGGCTACGAGCAGTACTTC.

This clone has just one count. The chain is built from TRBV4-2 and TRBJ2-1; 8 positions match TRBD2. Looked up from germline, CDR1 is LGHNA and CDR2 is YNFKEQ. Trimming at V came to 4 bases and at J to 8 bases, leaving 7 bases not matched to a gene. The CDR3 has 14 residues. CDR3 DNA: TGTGCCAGCAGCCCGCGGGGGGCCAACGATGAGCAGTTCTTC. Its protein product is CASSPRGANDEQFF.

This clone was detected only once. V gene TRBV2 combines with J gene TRBJ2-1; 7 nucleotides match TRBD1. The CDR3 totals 17 residues. J lost 0 bases, V lost 6 bases, and 11 bases had no gene match. The germline gives CDR1 SNHLY, CDR2 FYNNEI. The CDR3 sequence is CASSQNQQGFSYNEQFF. CDR3 in DNA: TGTGCCAGCAGCCAAAATCAACAGGGGTTCTCCTACAATGAGCAGTTCTTC.

This clone was observed a handful of times. This CDR3 reads CASSSPGQGGSPLHF. The CDR3 nucleotides read TGTGCCAGCAGTTCACCGGGACAGGGGGGTTCACCCCTCCACTTT. The chain recombines TRBV28 with TRBJ1-6; TRBD1 agrees at 11 bases. CDR3 length equals 15 residues. V was pared by 4 bases and J by 9 bases, with 5 bases of the junction left unmatched. Per the germline V gene, CDR1 is MDHEN and CDR2 is SYDVKM.

The V and J genes are TRBV7-6 and TRBJ2-3; 13 bases match TRBD2. The CDR3 runs to 15 residues. Trimming removed 1 base from V and 8 bases from J; junction bases left unmatched: 3. From germline, CDR1 is SGHVS and CDR2 FNYEAQ. CDR3 sequence reads: CASSLGLAGGGTQYF. The DNA for the CDR3 is TGTGCCAGCAGCTTAGGACTAGCGGGGGGAGGTACGCAGTATTTT.

The chain carries TRBV11-1 and TRBJ1-2; D is undetermined. CDR1 SGHAT and CDR2 FQDESV come from the germline V gene (reference sequence). The ends were cut back, 5 bases at V and 3 bases at J, with 10 bases in the middle. This CDR3 is 13 amino acids long. CDR3 in amino acids: CASSRSVDYGYTF. The CDR3 DNA reads as TGTGCCAGCAGCCGGAGCGTAGACTATGGCTACACCTTC. The whole variable domain, remainder taken from reference TRBV11-1 and TRBJ1-2, is EAEVAQSPRYKITEKSQAVAFWCDPISGHATLYWYRQILGQGPELLVQFQDESVVDDSQLPKDRFSAERLKGVDSTLKIQPAELGDSAMYLCASSRSVDYGYTFGSGTRLTVV.

The rearrangement links TRBV19 to TRBJ2-7; D gene uncertain. V was cut by 3 bases and J by 5 bases, with 14 bases left in between. Germline CDR1 and CDR2: LNHDA and SQIVND (reference sequence). The CDR3 extends over 14 amino acids. The CDR3 nucleotides are TGTGCCAGTAGTATCCGATTGCGGCCCAACGAGCAGTACTTC. Encoded protein: CASSIRLRPNEQYF. Based on the CDR3 plus reference TRBV19 and TRBJ2-7, the full variable domain is DGGITQSPKYLFRKEGQNVTLSCEQNLNHDAMYWYRQDPGQGLRLIYYSQIVNDFQKGDIAEGYSVSREKKESFPLTVTSAQKNPTAFYLCASSIRLRPNEQYFGPGTRLTVT.

The chain employs TRBV21-1 and TRBJ2-7; the table gives TRBD2 as D, unverified against the DNA. TRBV21-1 is shown as a pseudogene. The CDR3 has 16 residues. The CDR3 sequence: CASSKVRPGSPYEQYF. The CDR3 DNA reads as TGTGCCAGCAGCAAAGTTCGTCCGGGGTCTCCCTACGAGCAGTACTTC.

The gene calls are TRBV30 and TRBJ2-4; TRBD1 agrees at 7 bases. The germline V gene encodes CDR1 GTSNPN and CDR2 SVGIG (reference sequence). The CDR3 is 12 residues long. The CDR3 bases are TGTACCGCCGGGACAGAGAAAAACATTCAGTACTTC. Translation: CTAGTEKNIQYF.

This clone was counted only a few times. The chain links TRBV11-1 to TRBJ2-5, with 9 bases matching TRBD1. The trim removed 7 bases at V and 1 base at J, leaving 10 bases unmatched. The V gene's germline CDR1 is SGHAT and CDR2 FQDESV (reference sequence). CDR3 length: 16 residues. In DNA form, the CDR3 reads TGTGCCAGCAACGCGCCGGGGGACAGGGTCCAAGAGACCCAGTACTTC. Its translation is CASNAPGDRVQETQYF.

This chain links TRBV6-1 with TRBJ2-4, with TRBD1 matching 8 bases. Trimming removed 2 bases from V and 1 base from J; junction bases left unmatched: 4. This CDR3 spans 16 amino acids. Germline loops: CDR1 MNHNS, CDR2 SASEGT. CDR3 region: CASSEQGALAKNIQYF. The CDR3, as DNA: TGTGCCAGCAGTGAACAGGGGGCGCTCGCCAAAAACATTCAGTACTTC.

The chain has TRBV27 and TRBJ2-7; the D gene is possibly TRBD1 (6 bases). V gave up 5 bases and J gave up 4 bases, with 9 bases separating them. The CDR3 length is 12 residues. Germline values: CDR1 MNHEY, CDR2 SMNVEV (reference sequence). CDR3 sequence: CASSQQGYEQYF. In DNA, the CDR3 is TGTGCCAGCAGTCAGCAGGGGTACGAGCAGTACTTC.

The genes are TRBV9 and TRBJ2-1; 7 nucleotides line up with TRBD2. The V gene's germline CDR1 is SGDLS and CDR2 YYNGEE. V was pared by 5 bases and J by 5 bases, with 13 bases of the junction left unmatched. The CDR3 covers 16 residues. This CDR3 reads CASSRSSQRGDNEQFF. CDR3 DNA sequence: TGTGCCAGCAGTCGTAGCTCCCAGCGGGGAGACAATGAGCAGTTCTTC.

The chain recombines TRBV4-1 with TRBJ1-1; tentatively, D is TRBD1 (6 bases). V lost 0 bases, J lost 0 bases, and 11 bases lay in between. Germline V CDR1 and CDR2: MGHRA, YSYEKL. This CDR3 is built from 16 residues. The DNA of the CDR3 is TGCGCCAGCAGCCAAGATAAGGGGGTCATGAACACTGAAGCTTTCTTT. Its protein product is CASSQDKGVMNTEAFF.

This rearrangement joins TRBV5-8 to TRBJ1-2; possibly TRBD1 for D (5 bases). The CDR3 is made up of 14 amino acids. V gave up 2 bases and J gave up 5 bases, with 13 bases separating them. CDR1 is SGHTS, CDR2 YDEGEE, per germline. Here the CDR3 reads CASSLKGLEYGYTF. The CDR3 coding sequence is TGTGCCAGCAGCTTAAAGGGGTTAGAGTATGGCTACACCTTC.

The V and J genes are TRBV3-1 (or the pseudogene TRBV3-2) and TRBJ1-5; no clear D. CDR3 length: 12 amino acids. Trimming shortened V by 0 bases and J by 9 bases, and 6 bases separated the two germline ends. Germline values: CDR1 LGHDT, CDR2 YNNKEL (reference sequence). The CDR3 DNA follows: TGTGCCAGCAGCCAAGATCGTCGGCCCCAGCATTTT. Translation gives CASSQDRRPQHF.

The J gene is TRBJ1-6, the V gene TRBV12-3 or TRBV12-4; D remains unclear. The CDR3 sequence is 12 residues long. Trimming removed 3 bases from V and 13 bases from J, with 10 bases in between. DNA of the CDR3: TGTGCCAGCAGTTTGCAGGCAATCCCCCTCCACTTT. Residues: CASSLQAIPLHF.

The rearrangement joins TRBV28 to TRBJ1-4, with D perhaps TRBD1 (5 bases). The V and J ends lost 6 bases and 4 bases respectively, with 12 bases between them. Germline V gene lookup returns CDR1 MDHEN and CDR2 SYDVKM. The CDR3 totals 14 residues. CDR3 protein: CASRPTGDNEKLFF. The CDR3 DNA follows: TGTGCCAGCAGGCCTACAGGAGATAATGAAAAACTGTTTTTT.

The chain has TRBV3-1 (or the pseudogene TRBV3-2) and TRBJ2-1; TRBD1 is a possible D gene (7 bases). This CDR3 contains 15 residues. V was trimmed by 3 bases and J by 9 bases, leaving 18 bases between them. The germline V gene encodes CDR1 LGHDT and CDR2 YNNKEL (reference sequence). CDR3 nucleotides: TGTGCCAGCAGCCAGGAGGGACAGTTCACAATTGAGCAGTTCTTC. Protein: CASSQEGQFTIEQFF.

The chain employs TRBV9 and TRBJ1-6, with 9 positions matching TRBD1. Germline lookup yields CDR1 SGDLS and CDR2 YYNGEE. This CDR3 comprises 15 residues. V lost 6 bases to trimming and J lost 5 bases; unmatched junction nucleotides: 6. CDR3 in amino acids: CASNRDRVDNSPLHF. In DNA, the CDR3 is TGTGCCAGCAACCGGGACAGGGTCGATAATTCACCCCTCCACTTT.

CDR3 bases: TGTGCCAGCAGCTCCCAAGGTCGGGCAGGGGGGCGGGCTTTCTTT. Protein: CASSSQGRAGGRAFF. This chain links TRBV7-9 with TRBJ1-1, with TRBD1 identical over 7 bases. CDR3 length: 15 residues. Germline V gene lookup returns CDR1 SEHNR and CDR2 FQNEAQ (reference sequence). Trimming cost V 4 bases and J 11 bases; bases outside gene matches: 16.